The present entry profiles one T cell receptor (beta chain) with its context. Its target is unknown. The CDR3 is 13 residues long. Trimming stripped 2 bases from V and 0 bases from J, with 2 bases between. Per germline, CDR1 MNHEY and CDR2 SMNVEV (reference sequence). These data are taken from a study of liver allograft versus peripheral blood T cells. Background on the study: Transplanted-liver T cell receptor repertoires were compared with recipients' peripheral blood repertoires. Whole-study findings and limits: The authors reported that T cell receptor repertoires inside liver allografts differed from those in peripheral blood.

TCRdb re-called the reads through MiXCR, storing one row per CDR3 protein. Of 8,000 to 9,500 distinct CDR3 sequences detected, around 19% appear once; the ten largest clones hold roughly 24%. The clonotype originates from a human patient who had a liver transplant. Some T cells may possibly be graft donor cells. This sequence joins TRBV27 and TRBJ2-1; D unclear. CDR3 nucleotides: TGTGCCAGCAGTTTAGACTCCTACAATGAGCAGTTCTTC. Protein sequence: CASSLDSYNEQFF.